One and the same sample provided the 19 T cell receptor beta chains below, sequenced in a study of cytomegalovirus exposure and HLA in healthy donors. The PCR was carried out with 60 Vbeta primers and 13 Jbeta primers. The protocol was immunoSEQ multiplex PCR, while the TCRdb copy is restricted to in-frame clones and leaves out a portion. This table holds some 140,000 clones, roughly three quarters found once. The sample consisted of PBMCs. These receptors originate from a female donor in good health and CMV-seronegative.

This clone was counted once. The chain has TRBV23-1 and TRBJ1-2; D might be TRBD1 (5 bases). TRBV23-1 is noted as an ORF with a role that remains uncertain. The CDR3 consists of 15 residues. V shed 2 bases and J shed 2 bases, with 12 bases lying between them. In DNA, the CDR3 is TGCGCCAGCAGTCAAAGGGCCAAGGGGAACTATGGCTACACCTTC. This codes for CASSQRAKGNYGYTF.

The rearrangement joins TRBV9 to TRBJ2-2; D is possibly TRBD2 (5 bases). CDR3 length: 14 amino acids. V was pared by 0 bases and J by 5 bases, with 8 bases between. CDR1 is SGDLS, CDR2 YYNGEE, per germline. The CDR3 nucleotides read TGTGCCAGCAGCGTAGACCCGGGGACCGGGGAGCTGTTTTTT. Amino acids: CASSVDPGTGELFF.

The chain recombines TRBV5-7 with TRBJ1-3; no reliable D call. TRBV5-7 falls under the ORF class, with uncertain function. The CDR3 loop spans 17 amino acids. V was shortened by 0 bases and J by 0 bases, with 13 bases between the two germline ends. The CDR3 is CASSLGVRARSGNTIYF. CDR3 bases: TGTGCCAGCAGCTTGGGTGTGAGGGCCCGCTCTGGAAACACCATATATTTT.

The chain combines TRBV7-9 with TRBJ1-2, with 10 bases identical to TRBD1. CDR3 length: 13 residues. Unmatched junction bases numbered 9, after V lost 3 bases and J lost 14 bases. Per germline, CDR1 SEHNR and CDR2 FQNEAQ (reference sequence). CDR3 DNA: TGTGCCAGCAGCTTCAATGGACAGGGGGTAATAACCTTC. Encoded protein: CASSFNGQGVITF.

The genes are TRBV7-9 and TRBJ1-1; 8 bases agree with TRBD1. V shed 5 bases and J 3 bases; nucleotides not matched to a gene: 8. CDR3 length equals 15 residues. Germline-derived CDR1 and CDR2 are SEHNR and FQNEAQ (reference sequence). As DNA, the CDR3 is TGTGCCAGCAGCCCCCGCAGGGGGCTTGACACTGAAGCTTTCTTT. It specifies CASSPRRGLDTEAFF.

The chain combines TRBV2 with TRBJ2-5; TRBD2 aligns across 8 bases. CDR1 and CDR2 from the germline V gene are SNHLY and FYNNEI. V dropped 6 bases and J dropped 4; count of bases not matched to a gene: 4. This CDR3 spans 13 amino acids. The DNA of the CDR3 is TGTGCCAGCAGCTTAGCGGGATCAGAGACCCAGTACTTC. It codes for CASSLAGSETQYF.

The chain combines TRBV28 with TRBJ2-3, with D perhaps TRBD2 (6 bases). The CDR3 covers 19 residues. The V end was cut by 5 bases, the J end by 1 base, with 25 bases between. From germline, CDR1 is MDHEN and CDR2 SYDVKM. Here the CDR3 DNA reads TGTGCCAGCAGTCCCCAGATGGGGGGAGAGGATCAACGCACAGATACGCAGTATTTT. Its protein product is CASSPQMGGEDQRTDTQYF.

The chain is built from TRBV5-6 and TRBJ2-7; D is perhaps TRBD1 (5 bases). The V gene's germline CDR1 is SGHDT and CDR2 YYEEEE. The V end lost 4 bases, the J end lost 4 bases, and 9 bases lay between the germline ends. This CDR3 has 12 residues. CDR3 DNA: TGTGCCAGCAGCATAGGGGCGTACGAGCAGTACTTC. As protein: CASSIGAYEQYF.

V and J are TRBV29-1 and TRBJ2-2, with 8 bases aligning to TRBD1. This CDR3 contains 12 residues. V lost 8 bases to trimming and J lost 5 bases; unmatched junction nucleotides: 4. CDR1 and CDR2 from the germline V gene are SQVTM and ANQGSEA. The CDR3: CSLQGATGELFF. The CDR3 DNA is TGCAGCCTTCAGGGGGCAACCGGGGAGCTGTTTTTT.

The chain links TRBV27 to TRBJ2-3; 7 bases align to TRBD1. The CDR3 consists of 12 residues. Germline V gene lookup returns CDR1 MNHEY and CDR2 SMNVEV (reference sequence). The ends lost 6 bases at V and 6 bases at J; junction bases unmatched: 3. CDR3: CASRTGLDTQYF. The CDR3 nucleotides are TGTGCCAGCAGGACAGGGTTGGATACGCAGTATTTT.

The genes are TRBV12-5 and TRBJ2-1, with 7 bases lining up with TRBD2. The junction had 6 bases not matched to a gene; V was cut back by 4 bases and J by 9 bases. The CDR3 has 13 amino acids. Germline V lookup: CDR1 LGHNT, CDR2 FRNRAP. The CDR3: CASGSPGGSEQFF. The CDR3 DNA sequence: TGTGCTAGTGGTTCCCCCGGGGGGAGTGAGCAGTTCTTC. Supplemented by reference TRBV12-5 and TRBJ2-1, the full variable domain reads DARVTQTPRHKVTEMGQEVTMRCQPILGHNTVFWYRQTMMQGLELLAYFRNRAPLDDSGMPKDRFSAEMPDATLATLKIQPSEPRDSAVYFCASGSPGGSEQFFGPGTRLTVL.

The chain carries TRBV5-4 and TRBJ1-1; possible D gene TRBD1, 5 bases. This CDR3 spans 15 amino acids. CDR1 is SGHNT, CDR2 YYREEE, per germline (reference sequence). Trimming shortened V by 2 bases and J by 4 bases, and 15 bases separated the two germline ends. Here the CDR3 DNA reads TGTGCCAGCAGCTTTCTTGCAGGGAGGGGCACTGAAGCTTTCTTT. Protein: CASSFLAGRGTEAFF.

V usage is TRBV5-1 and J usage is TRBJ1-1; D unresolved. Looked up from germline, CDR1 is SGHRS and CDR2 is YFSETQ. V lost 0 bases to trimming and J lost 0 bases, with 3 bases between them. CDR3 length: 13 residues. DNA of the CDR3: TGCGCCAGCAGCTTGGGTATGAACACTGAAGCTTTCTTT. This gives the protein CASSLGMNTEAFF.

J is TRBJ2-3 and V is TRBV6-6, with 10 positions matching TRBD2. There are 16 residues in the CDR3. Trimming cost V 6 bases and J 6 bases; bases outside gene matches: 12. The germline V gene has CDR1 MNHNY and CDR2 SVGAGI (reference sequence). CDR3 nucleotides: TGTGCCAGCAGACCTCTTACTCTAGCGGGAGCGGATACGCAGTATTTT. This translates into CASRPLTLAGADTQYF.

This chain joins TRBV5-1 and TRBJ2-1, with D perhaps matching TRBD1 (7 bases). Per the germline V gene, CDR1 is SGHRS and CDR2 is YFSETQ. Trimming removed 4 bases from V and 5 bases from J, with 19 bases in between. The CDR3 is made up of 16 amino acids. In nucleotides, the CDR3 is TGCGCCAGCAGCCGGTGGGGGGACAGTCTAAACAATGAGCAGTTCTTC. This translates into CASSRWGDSLNNEQFF.

This clone was seen a handful of times. This chain uses TRBV4-3 with TRBJ1-2; 11 bases are shared with TRBD1. This CDR3 has 16 residues. In germline, CDR1 is LGHNA, CDR2 YSLEER. Trimming took 1 base from V and 6 from J; bases not matched to a gene: 7. The CDR3 loop reads CASSQVEGQGENGYTF. CDR3 sequence (DNA): TGCGCCAGCAGCCAAGTAGAGGGACAGGGGGAAAATGGCTACACCTTC.

The chain is built from TRBV30 and TRBJ2-5; 9 bases map to TRBD2. Germline V gives CDR1 GTSNPN, CDR2 SVGIG (reference sequence). The CDR3 length is 14 residues. V trimming: 3 bases; J trimming: 1 base; junction bases outside the gene matches: 3. In DNA, the CDR3 is TGTGCCTGGAGGCCAGCGGGGGGCCAAGAGACCCAGTACTTC. As protein: CAWRPAGGQETQYF. The variable domain in full, with the rest retrieved from reference TRBV30 and TRBJ2-5, is SQTIHQWPATLVQPVGSPLSLECTVEGTSNPNLYWYRQAAGRGLQLLFYSVGIGQISSEVPQNLSASRPQDRQFILSSKKLLLSDSGFYLCAWRPAGGQETQYFGPGTRLLVL.

Only a few counts were recorded for this clone. This sequence joins TRBV27 and TRBJ2-3; maybe TRBD2 (6 bases). The CDR3 contains 16 residues. In germline, CDR1 is MNHEY, CDR2 SMNVEV (reference sequence). The germline V and J ends were trimmed by 3 bases and 2 bases, with 15 bases remaining between them. CDR3 residues: CASSFDGTFYTDTQYF. The CDR3 nucleotides read TGTGCCAGCAGTTTCGACGGGACTTTCTACACAGATACGCAGTATTTT.

This clone was found once. This chain links TRBV18 with TRBJ2-7, with 11 nucleotides matching TRBD1. Germline V CDR1 and CDR2: KGHSH, LQKENI. V was clipped by 0 bases and J by 6 bases; unmatched bases: 4. The CDR3 covers 15 residues. This chain's CDR3 is CASSPPGQGALEQYF. The CDR3 DNA reads as TGTGCCAGCTCACCACCAGGACAGGGGGCCCTCGAGCAGTACTTC.